This T cell receptor beta chain was observed in a study of cytomegalovirus exposure and HLA in healthy donors. The study's findings and limits: Later analysis identified a missense DCLRE1C variant that was linked to TCR beta V- and J-gene trimming.

On this clone: The target antigen is unknown.

With 60 Vbeta and 13 Jbeta primers, the PCR was carried out. Assay used: immunoSEQ multiplex PCR; TCRdb lists only in-frame clones, some missing. The data show under 150,000 clones, around three quarters seen once. The germline gives CDR1 LNHDA, CDR2 SQIVND (reference sequence). This CDR3 has 12 residues. With 7 bases removed from V and 5 bases from J, the gap between germline ends came to 9 bases. The TCR originated in a man aged 35-49 years in good health and CMV-seropositive. V is TRBV19 and J is TRBJ1-3; a possible D gene is TRBD1 (5 bases). The sample was PBMCs. The CDR3 loop reads CASTGWRNTIYF. CDR3 sequence (DNA): TGTGCCAGTACAGGGTGGCGAAACACCATATATTTT.